This TCR beta chain came from a study of CD8 T cells in ankylosing spondylitis. Findings and caveats of the study: A TCR beta motif of under 10 highly homologous variants seemed to mark ankylosing spondylitis blood.

Quantitative 5'-RACE was performed with molecular barcodes, and it yielded the TCR beta libraries. TCRdb analysed the 5' RACE reads with MiXCR anew, one entry per CDR3 protein. The sample lists 150,000 to 200,000 distinct CDR3 sequences, around 16% occurring once. A few counts support this clonotype. As yet, its antigen is unknown. The CDR3 loop spans 14 amino acids. CDR1 is SGHVS and CDR2 is FQNEAQ in the germline V gene. Trimming removed 4 bases at V and 1 base at J, with 9 bases between. The clonotype was recovered from a male donor with ankylosing spondylitis or in good health (not recorded which). The sample consisted of blood, either unsorted or a sorted T cell fraction (not recorded which). The gene calls are TRBV7-8 and TRBJ2-3, with unresolved D. This CDR3 reads CASSSFGRTDTQYF. CDR3 DNA: TGTGCCAGCAGCTCCTTCGGACGCACAGATACGCAGTATTTT.